The present T cell receptor (beta chain) was sequenced within a study of cytomegalovirus exposure and HLA in healthy donors. Study results and caveats: Rarity held for most TCR sequences, but there were some public TCRs that occurred in many donors.

The CDR3 covers 12 residues. Germline V gene data show CDR1 as GTSNPN and CDR2 as SVGIG (reference sequence). Trimming shortened V by 5 bases and J by 4 bases, and 11 bases separated the two germline ends. Assay: immunoSEQ multiplex PCR; the TCRdb copy retains only in-frame clones and omits some. This table holds about 150,000 clones, roughly 90% found once. With respect to this clone: What it binds is unknown.

The chain carries TRBV30 and TRBJ1-1; TRBD1 might be the D (6 bases). The sample taken for sequencing was PBMCs. The source is a man younger than 35 in good health and CMV-seropositive. CDR3 region: CAWGRGITEAFF. CDR3 nucleotide sequence: TGTGCCTGGGGTAGGGGGATCACTGAAGCTTTCTTT.